The 8 T cell receptor beta chains given below trace back to one sample, sequenced in a study of OX40 agonist ivuxolimab in advanced cancers. TCRdb's table, derived via immunoSEQ multiplex PCR, lists solely in-frame clones and lacks some. The sample includes about 68,000 clones, about nine tenths seen only once; the top ten take about 0.31%. The sample was CD4+ or CD8+ T cells sorted from blood, taken in a trial of the OX40 agonist ivuxolimab. These receptors were taken from an adult with an advanced solid tumor such as melanoma, head and neck, liver or kidney cancer.

The rearrangement links TRBV6-5 to TRBJ1-1; TRBD1 aligns across 11 bases. Germline V CDR1 and CDR2: MNHEY, SVGAGI. This CDR3 is 14 amino acids long. Trimming cost V 7 bases and J 5 bases; bases outside gene matches: 6. In nucleotides, the CDR3 is TGTGCCAGCACCCTGGACAGGGGGCGAACTGAAGCTTTCTTT. As protein: CASTLDRGRTEAFF.

V gene TRBV2 combines with J gene TRBJ2-6; a possible D gene is TRBD1 (5 bases). The CDR3 extends over 15 amino acids. V dropped 5 bases and J dropped 3 bases, with 11 bases sitting between them. Germline assignment: CDR1 SNHLY and CDR2 FYNNEI. This chain's CDR3 is CASSPTERGANVLTF. DNA of the CDR3: TGTGCCAGCAGTCCGACAGAGCGTGGGGCCAACGTCCTGACTTTC. Filled out from reference TRBV2 and TRBJ2-6, the complete variable domain reads EPEVTQTPSHQVTQMGQEVILRCVPISNHLYFYWYRQILGQKVEFLVSFYNNEISEKSEIFDDQFSVERPDGSNFTLKIRSTKLEDSAMYFCASSPTERGANVLTFGAGSRLTVL.

This clone appeared once. The chain couples TRBV6-6 to TRBJ2-1, with 10 bases lining up with TRBD2. The CDR3 is 16 residues long. Germline-derived CDR1 and CDR2 are MNHNY and SVGAGI (reference sequence). Unmatched junction bases numbered 15, after V lost 8 bases and J lost 8 bases. CDR3 DNA: TGTGCCAGCGGCCTCCCGCTAGCGGGAGCCGCGCATGAGCAGTTCTTC. It is translated as CASGLPLAGAAHEQFF.

Only one count was recorded for this clone. This chain joins TRBV11-2 and TRBJ2-4, with D perhaps TRBD2 (6 bases). Germline V gives CDR1 SGHAT, CDR2 FQNNGV. V was cut by 1 base and J by 0 bases, with 16 bases left in between. The CDR3 contains 18 residues. CDR3: CASSLGRAEPLAKNIQYF. CDR3 nucleotides: TGTGCCAGCAGCTTAGGGAGGGCGGAACCACTAGCCAAAAACATTCAGTACTTC.

The V and J genes are TRBV2 and TRBJ2-5; TRBD2 matches 10 bases. The CDR3 consists of 17 residues. V gave up 6 bases and J gave up 1 base; unmatched junction bases: 11. Germline V CDR1 and CDR2: SNHLY, FYNNEI. The CDR3 is CASRVSQTSGTQETQYF. In DNA form, the CDR3 reads TGTGCCAGCAGAGTCTCCCAAACTAGCGGGACCCAAGAGACCCAGTACTTC.

The chain has TRBV29-1 and TRBJ1-1; D gene unclear. V shed 7 bases and J shed 0 bases, with 15 bases lying between them. The germline CDR1 and CDR2 sequences are SQVTM and ANQGSEA. This CDR3 contains 14 residues. The CDR3 region has the DNA TGCAGCGCCACCGTCGGCAGTTTGAACACTGAAGCTTTCTTT. It specifies CSATVGSLNTEAFF. The full variable domain, with the rest looked up from reference TRBV29-1 and TRBJ1-1, is SAVISQKPSRDICQRGTSLTIQCQVDSQVTMMFWYRQQPGQSLTLIATANQGSEATYESGFVIDKFPISRPNLTFSTLTVSNMSPEDSSIYLCSATVGSLNTEAFFGQGTRLTVV.

The chain couples TRBV2 to TRBJ2-1; 9 bases are shared with TRBD2. J gave up 8 bases and V 1 base, and 15 bases lay outside the gene matches. CDR1 and CDR2 (germline): SNHLY, FYNNEI. The CDR3 has 18 residues. The CDR3 is CASSEGGGRAAYVYEQFF. For the CDR3, the DNA is TGTGCCAGCAGTGAAGGAGGCGGGAGGGCCGCATATGTCTATGAGCAGTTCTTC.

This sequence joins TRBV5-1 and TRBJ2-1; a weak D match, TRBD2 (6 bases). The germline V gene has CDR1 SGHRS and CDR2 YFSETQ. CDR3 size: 15 residues. The V gene lost 0 bases and the J gene lost 4 bases, with 11 bases spanning the gap. CDR3 loop: CASSLELALYNEQFF. DNA for the CDR3: TGCGCCAGCAGCTTGGAGCTAGCGCTATACAATGAGCAGTTCTTC.